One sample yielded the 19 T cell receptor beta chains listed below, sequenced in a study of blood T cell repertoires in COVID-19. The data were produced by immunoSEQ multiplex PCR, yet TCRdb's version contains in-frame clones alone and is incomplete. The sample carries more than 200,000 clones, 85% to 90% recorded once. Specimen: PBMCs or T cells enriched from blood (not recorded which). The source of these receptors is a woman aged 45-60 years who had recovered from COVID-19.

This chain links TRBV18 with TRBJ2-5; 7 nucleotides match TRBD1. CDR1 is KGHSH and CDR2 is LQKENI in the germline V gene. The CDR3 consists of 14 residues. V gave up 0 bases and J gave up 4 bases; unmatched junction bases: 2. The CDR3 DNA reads TGTGCCAGCTCACCACCAAACAGGGGAGAGACCCAGTACTTC. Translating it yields CASSPPNRGETQYF.

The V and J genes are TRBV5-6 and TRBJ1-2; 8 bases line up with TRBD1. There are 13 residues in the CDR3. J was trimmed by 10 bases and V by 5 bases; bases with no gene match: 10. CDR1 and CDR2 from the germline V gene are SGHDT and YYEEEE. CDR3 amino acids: CASSSGQGVSYTF. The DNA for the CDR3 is TGTGCCAGCAGTTCCGGACAGGGTGTCTCCTACACCTTC.

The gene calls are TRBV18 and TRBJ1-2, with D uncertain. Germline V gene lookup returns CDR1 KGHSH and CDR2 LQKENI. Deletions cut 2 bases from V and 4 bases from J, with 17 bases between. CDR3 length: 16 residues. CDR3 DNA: TGTGCCAGCTCACCAAAAGCGTCGGAAGCCCTCTATGGCTACACCTTC. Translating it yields CASSPKASEALYGYTF.

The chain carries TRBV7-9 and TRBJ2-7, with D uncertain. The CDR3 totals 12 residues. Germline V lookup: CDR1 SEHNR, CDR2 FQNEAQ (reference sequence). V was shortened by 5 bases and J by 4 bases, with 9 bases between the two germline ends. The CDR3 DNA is TGTGCCAGCAGCCCTCTGGCATACGAGCAGTACTTC. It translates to CASSPLAYEQYF. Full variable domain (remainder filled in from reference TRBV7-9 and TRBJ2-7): DTGVSQNPRHKITKRGQNVTFRCDPISEHNRLYWYRQTLGQGPEFLTYFQNEAQLEKSRLLSDRFSAERPKGSFSTLEIQRTEQGDSAMYLCASSPLAYEQYFGPGTRLTVT.

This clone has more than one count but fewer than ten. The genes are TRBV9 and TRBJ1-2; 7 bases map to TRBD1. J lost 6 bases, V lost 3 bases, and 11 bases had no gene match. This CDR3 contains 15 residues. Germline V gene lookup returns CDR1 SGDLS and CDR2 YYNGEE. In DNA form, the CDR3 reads TGTGCCAGCAGCGCAACAGGGGCGGGATACGATGGCTACACCTTC. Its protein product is CASSATGAGYDGYTF.

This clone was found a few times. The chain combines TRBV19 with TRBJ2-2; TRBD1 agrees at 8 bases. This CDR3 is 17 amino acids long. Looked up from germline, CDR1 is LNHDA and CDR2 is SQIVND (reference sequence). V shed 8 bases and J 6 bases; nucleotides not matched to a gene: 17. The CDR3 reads CASASSQGAKYAGELFF. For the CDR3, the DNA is TGTGCCAGTGCCTCAAGTCAGGGGGCTAAGTACGCCGGGGAGCTGTTTTTT. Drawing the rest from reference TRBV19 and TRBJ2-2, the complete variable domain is DGGITQSPKYLFRKEGQNVTLSCEQNLNHDAMYWYRQDPGQGLRLIYYSQIVNDFQKGDIAEGYSVSREKKESFPLTVTSAQKNPTAFYLCASASSQGAKYAGELFFGEGSRLTVL.

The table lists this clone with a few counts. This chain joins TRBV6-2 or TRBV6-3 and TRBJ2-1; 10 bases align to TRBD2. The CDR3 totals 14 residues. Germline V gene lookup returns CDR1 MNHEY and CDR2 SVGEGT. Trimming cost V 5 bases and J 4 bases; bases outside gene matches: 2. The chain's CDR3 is CASSLAGEYNEQFF. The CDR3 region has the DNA TGTGCCAGCAGTCTAGCGGGGGAATACAATGAGCAGTTCTTC.

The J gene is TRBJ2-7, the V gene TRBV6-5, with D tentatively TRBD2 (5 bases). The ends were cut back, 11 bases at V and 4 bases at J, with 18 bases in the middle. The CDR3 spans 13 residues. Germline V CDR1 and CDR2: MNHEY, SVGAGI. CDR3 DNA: TGTGCCTGCCGACGAGCGGATAATTACGAGCAGTACTTC. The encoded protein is CACRRADNYEQYF.

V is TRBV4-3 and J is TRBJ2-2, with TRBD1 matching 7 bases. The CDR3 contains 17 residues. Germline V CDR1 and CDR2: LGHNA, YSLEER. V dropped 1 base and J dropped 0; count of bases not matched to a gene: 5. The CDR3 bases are TGCGCCAGCAGCCAAGCCCCGGGACAGACGAACACCGGGGAGCTGTTTTTT. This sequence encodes CASSQAPGQTNTGELFF.

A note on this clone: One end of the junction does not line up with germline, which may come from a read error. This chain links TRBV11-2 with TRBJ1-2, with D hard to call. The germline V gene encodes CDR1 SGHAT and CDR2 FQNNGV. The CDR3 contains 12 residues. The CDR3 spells CASSFSGYGCTF. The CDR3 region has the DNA TGTGCCAGCAGCTTCTCAGGCTATGGCTGCACCTTC.

DNA for the CDR3: TGTGCCAGCAGCGCAACAGGGGGCCTGGGCAAAAACATTCAGTACTTC. Translated: CASSATGGLGKNIQYF. The gene calls are TRBV2 and TRBJ2-4, with 9 bases aligning to TRBD1. Looked up from germline, CDR1 is SNHLY and CDR2 is FYNNEI. V was clipped by 6 bases and J by 3 bases; unmatched bases: 9. The CDR3 loop spans 16 amino acids. Using reference TRBV2 and TRBJ2-4 for the parts outside the CDR3, the full variable domain is EPEVTQTPSHQVTQMGQEVILRCVPISNHLYFYWYRQILGQKVEFLVSFYNNEISEKSEIFDDQFSVERPDGSNFTLKIRSTKLEDSAMYFCASSATGGLGKNIQYFGAGTRLSVL.

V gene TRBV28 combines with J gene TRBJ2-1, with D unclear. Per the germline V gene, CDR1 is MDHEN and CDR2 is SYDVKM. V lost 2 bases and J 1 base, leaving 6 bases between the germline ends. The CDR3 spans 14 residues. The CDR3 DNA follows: TGTGCCAGCAGTTTAACATCTTCCTACAATGAGCAGTTCTTC. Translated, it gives CASSLTSSYNEQFF.

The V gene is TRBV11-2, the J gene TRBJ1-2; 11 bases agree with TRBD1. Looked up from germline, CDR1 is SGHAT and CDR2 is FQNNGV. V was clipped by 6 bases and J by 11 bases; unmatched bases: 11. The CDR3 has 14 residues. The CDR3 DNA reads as TGTGCCAGCAGTTCATTTACCGGACAGGGGGCTTACACCTTC. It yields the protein CASSSFTGQGAYTF. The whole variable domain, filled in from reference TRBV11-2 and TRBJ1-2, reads EAGVAQSPRYKIIEKRQSVAFWCNPISGHATLYWYQQILGQGPKLLIQFQNNGVVDDSQLPKDRFSAERLKGVDSTLKIQPAKLEDSAVYLCASSSFTGQGAYTFGSGTRLTVV.

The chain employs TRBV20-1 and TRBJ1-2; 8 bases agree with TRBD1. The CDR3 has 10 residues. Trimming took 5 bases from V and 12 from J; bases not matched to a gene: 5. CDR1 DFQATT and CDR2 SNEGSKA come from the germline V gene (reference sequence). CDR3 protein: CSADGQGNTF. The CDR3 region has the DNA TGCAGTGCTGATGGACAGGGAAACACCTTC.

CDR3 loop: CAMGTSGYNEQFF. In DNA, the CDR3 is TGTGCCATGGGGACTAGCGGGTACAATGAGCAGTTCTTC. This sequence joins TRBV10-3 and TRBJ2-1, with 12 bases that match TRBD2. This CDR3 has 13 residues. The ends lost 9 bases at V and 4 bases at J; junction bases unmatched: 1. Germline loops: CDR1 ENHRY, CDR2 SYGVKD.

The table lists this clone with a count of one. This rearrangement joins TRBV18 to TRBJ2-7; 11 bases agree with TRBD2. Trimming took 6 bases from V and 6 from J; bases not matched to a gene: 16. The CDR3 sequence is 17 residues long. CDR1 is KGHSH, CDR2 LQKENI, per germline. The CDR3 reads CASSPTSGGGRSFEQYF. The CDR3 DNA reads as TGTGCCAGCTCGCCTACTAGCGGGGGAGGGCGGTCTTTCGAGCAGTACTTC.

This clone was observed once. CDR3 sequence: CASRDDRFEQFF. The DNA of the CDR3 is TGTGCCAGCAGGGACGACAGGTTCGAGCAGTTCTTC. The genes are TRBV2 and TRBJ2-1; TRBD1 might be the D (6 bases). Looked up from germline, CDR1 is SNHLY and CDR2 is FYNNEI. Between the trimmed V and J ends, which lost 6 bases and 10 bases, there was a span of 13 bases. This CDR3 has 12 residues.

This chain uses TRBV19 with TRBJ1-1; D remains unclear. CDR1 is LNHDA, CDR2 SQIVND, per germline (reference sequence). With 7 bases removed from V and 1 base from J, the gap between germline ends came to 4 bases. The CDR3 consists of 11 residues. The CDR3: CASTENTEAFF. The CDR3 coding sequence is TGTGCCAGTACAGAGAACACTGAAGCTTTCTTT.

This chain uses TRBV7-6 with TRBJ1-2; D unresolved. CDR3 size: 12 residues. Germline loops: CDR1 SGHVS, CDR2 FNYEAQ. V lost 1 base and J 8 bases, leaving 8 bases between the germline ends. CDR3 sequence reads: CASSLDSMGYTF. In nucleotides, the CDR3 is TGTGCCAGCAGCTTAGACAGCATGGGCTACACCTTC. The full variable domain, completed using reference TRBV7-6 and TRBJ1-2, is GAGVSQSPRYKVTKRGQDVALRCDPISGHVSLYWYRQALGQGPEFLTYFNYEAQQDKSGLPNDRFSAERPEGSISTLTIQRTEQRDSAMYRCASSLDSMGYTFGSGTRLTVV.